This TCR beta chain was observed in a study of shared clonotypes between healthy human individuals. Study in general: CD4 naive and CD4 memory each took three plates per donor, while CD8 naive took two and CD8 memory one.

The authors' processing: In the immunoSEQ data, sequences were junction-only and lacked quality scores, so filtering differed. Generated by immunoSEQ multiplex PCR, the TCRdb table keeps only in-frame clones and is missing some. That table furnishes V, J and clone size, whereas the DNA furnished D and trimming. Of some 2.1 million clones in the sample, about 95% were seen once. A remark on this clone: No antigen is known for it. Other DNA sequences of this sample code for an identical CDR3.

General study points: Expectations were that clonotype sharing among donors would be affected by sequencing depth.

Germline CDR1 MNHEY, CDR2 SVGAGI. Trimming cost V 2 bases and J 6 bases, with 8 bases left between them. The CDR3 covers 14 residues. Naivety among CD8 cells was defined by CD45RO negativity and positive CCR7 selection, thereby excluding terminally differentiated effector memory CD45RA+ cells. The genes are TRBV6-5 and TRBJ1-6, with D unresolved. Sequencing used naive CD8+ T cells sorted from blood. This clonotype was obtained from a man younger than 30 in good health. CDR3 residues: CASSYREGNSPLHF. Written as DNA, the CDR3 is TGTGCCAGCAGTTACAGGGAAGGTAATTCACCCCTCCACTTT.